Listed below are T cell receptor beta chains from one sample, sequenced in a study of shared clonotypes between healthy human individuals. TCRdb's copy holds only in-frame clones and misses some; the assay was immunoSEQ multiplex PCR. This sample has 400,000 to 500,000 clones, with around 80% found just once. Material: PBMCs. The receptor source for this set is a middle-aged woman in good health. Some clones in this sample may be carry-over from other donors' samples. The conserved cysteine and the conserved F or W are not part of the CDR3 here.

V,J,CDR3
TRBV19,TRBJ1-1,ASSIAAGMNTEAF
TRBV7-6,TRBJ1-3,ASSLEGGASGNTIY
TRBV27,TRBJ2-1,ASSLGWREDNEQF
TRBV18,TRBJ2-1,ASSPMGDRGGDEQF
TRBV2,TRBJ2-2,ASTKLAGGGGGELF
TRBV5-5,TRBJ2-1,ASSLAGSINNEQF
TRBV7-9,TRBJ2-2,ASSFGRMGTGELF
TRBV30,TRBJ2-5,AWSVFSPGVYQETQY
TRBV11-2,TRBJ2-2,ASSAQYTGELF
TRBV11-2,TRBJ2-2,ASSSQSGSGELF
TRBV7-9,TRBJ1-4,ASSLAGQGIPKLF
TRBV2,TRBJ2-1,ASTSGSYNEQF
TRBV6-9,TRBJ2-5,ASTWGGPRETQY
TRBV19,TRBJ2-1,ASSKDGGRAEPGEQF